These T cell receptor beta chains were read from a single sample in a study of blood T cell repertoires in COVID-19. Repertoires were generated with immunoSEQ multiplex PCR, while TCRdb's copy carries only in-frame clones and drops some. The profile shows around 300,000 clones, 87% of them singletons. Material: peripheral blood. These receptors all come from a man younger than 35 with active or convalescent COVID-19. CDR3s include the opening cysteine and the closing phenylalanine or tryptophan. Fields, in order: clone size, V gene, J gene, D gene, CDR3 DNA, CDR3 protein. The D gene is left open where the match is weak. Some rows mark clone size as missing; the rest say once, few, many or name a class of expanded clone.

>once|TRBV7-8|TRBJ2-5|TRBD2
TGTGCCAGCAGCTTAGCGGGAGCGGGGGCTGGGGAGACCCAGTACTTC
CASSLAGAGAGETQYF
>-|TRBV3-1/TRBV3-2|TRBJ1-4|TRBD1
TGTGCCAGCAGCCAAGATACGGGACAGGGGGGCTCAACTAATGAAAAACTGTTTTTT
CASSQDTGQGGSTNEKLFF
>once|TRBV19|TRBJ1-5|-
TGTGCCAGTAGTATTATGGCAGGGCCTCAGCCCCAGCATTTT
CASSIMAGPQPQHF
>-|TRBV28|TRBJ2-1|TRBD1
TGTGCCAGCAGTTGGACAGGTTATGAGCAGTTCTTC
CASSWTGYEQFF
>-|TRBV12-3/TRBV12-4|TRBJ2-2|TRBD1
TGTGCCAGCAGACAGGGGAACCGGGAGCTGTTTTTT
CASRQGNRELFF
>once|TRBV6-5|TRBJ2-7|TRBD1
TGTGTCAGCAGTTCATTTAACAGGGGGCCGGGCGAGCAGTACTTC
CVSSSFNRGPGEQYF
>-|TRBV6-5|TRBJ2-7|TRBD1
TGTGCCAGCAGGTCGACAGGGTCCTTGAACTACGAGCAGTACTTC
CASRSTGSLNYEQYF
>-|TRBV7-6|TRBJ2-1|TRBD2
TGTGCCAGCAGCTGGGATAGGACTAGCGGGAGGGTGATGGGAAATGAGCAGTTCTTC
CASSWDRTSGRVMGNEQFF
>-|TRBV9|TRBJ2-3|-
TGTGCCAGCAGCGTAATGCGGTCGCTCACAGATACGCAGTATTTT
CASSVMRSLTDTQYF
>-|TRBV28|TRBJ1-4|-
TGTGCCAGCAGACAGGGATATGAAAAACTGTTTTTT
CASRQGYEKLFF
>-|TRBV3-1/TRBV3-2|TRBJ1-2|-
TGTGCCAGCAGCCATGGGGCAGCAACTAATGGCTACACCTTC
CASSHGAATNGYTF
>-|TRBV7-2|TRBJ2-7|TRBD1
TGTGCCAGCAGCCTAAGACAGGGGCCGACCTACGAGCAGTACTTC
CASSLRQGPTYEQYF
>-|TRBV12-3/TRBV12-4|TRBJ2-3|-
TGTGCCAGCAGCCCTACAGATACGCAGTATTTT
CASSPTDTQYF
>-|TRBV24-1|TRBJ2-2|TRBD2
TGTGCCACCAGTGATATAGCGGGAACTACCGACGGGGAGCTGTTTTTT
CATSDIAGTTDGELFF
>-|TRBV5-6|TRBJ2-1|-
TGTGCCAGCAGCTTGGTAGTGGGGGGGCGATTCGTGGCCATTTATGAGCAGTTCTTC
CASSLVVGGRFVAIYEQFF
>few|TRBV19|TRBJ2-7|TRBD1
TGTGCCAGTTCCGGGACAGGGGGGAACGAGCAGTACTTC
CASSGTGGNEQYF
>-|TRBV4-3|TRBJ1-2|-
TGCGCCAGCAGCCGAACAGGGTACTATGGCTACACCTTC
CASSRTGYYGYTF
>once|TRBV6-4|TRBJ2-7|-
TGTGCCTCCCCTCCGACCGCAGCGGGGACATACGAGCAGTACTTC
CASPPTAAGTYEQYF
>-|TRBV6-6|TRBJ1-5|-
TGTGCCAGCAGGAACGGGGGTGTGAATCAGCCCCAGCATTTT
CASRNGGVNQPQHF
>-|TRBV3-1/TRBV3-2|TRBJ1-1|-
TGTGCCAGCAGCCAAGTTATGAACACTGAAGCTTTCTTT
CASSQVMNTEAFF
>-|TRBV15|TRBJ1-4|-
TGTGCCACCTCGGCAGGGCGTGCAACTAATGAAAAACTGTTTTTT
CATSAGRATNEKLFF
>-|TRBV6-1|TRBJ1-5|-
TGTGCCAGCAGTGAAAGGGGGTGGGCGGAGTATAGCAATCAGCCCCAGCATTTT
CASSERGWAEYSNQPQHF
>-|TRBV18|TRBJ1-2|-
TGTGCCAGCTCACCACACCAGGATGGCTACACCTTC
CASSPHQDGYTF
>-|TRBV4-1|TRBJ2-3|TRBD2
TGCGCCAGCAGCCAAGTTCTGGTGTGGTCTAGCGGGGGGAACTCTACGCAGTATTTT
CASSQVLVWSSGGNSTQYF
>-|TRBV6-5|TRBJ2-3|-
TGTGCCAGCAGCTCCCCACAGGGTACGCAGTATTTT
CASSSPQGTQYF
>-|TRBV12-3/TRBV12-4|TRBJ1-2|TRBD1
TGTGCCAGCAGGGACAGGGGGCTGTATGGCTACACCTTC
CASRDRGLYGYTF
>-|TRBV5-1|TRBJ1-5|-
TGCGCCAGCAGCTTGGGTCCGGGGCAGCCCCAGCATTTT
CASSLGPGQPQHF
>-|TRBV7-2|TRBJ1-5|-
TGTGCCAGCAGCTTAACAGGCGGACAGCCCCAGCATTTT
CASSLTGGQPQHF
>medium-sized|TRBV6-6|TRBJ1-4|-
TGTGCCAGCAGTCCCGGAGGATATAATGAAAAACTGTTTTTT
CASSPGGYNEKLFF
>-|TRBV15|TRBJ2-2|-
TGTGCCACCAGCAGAAAGCGACAGGGGGCAATAGCGGGAGTGATCACCGGGGAGCTGTTTTTT
CATSRKRQGAIAGVITGELFF
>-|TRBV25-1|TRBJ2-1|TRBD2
TGTGCCAGCACCCCACGGCGGGGGGTGGGTGAGCAGTTCTTC
CASTPRRGVGEQFF
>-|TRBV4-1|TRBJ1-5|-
TGCGCCAGCAGCCTCACGGTAACAGGGTCTGTGGATCAGCCCCAGCATTTT
CASSLTVTGSVDQPQHF
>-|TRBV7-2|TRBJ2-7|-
TGTGCCAGCAGCCCCTTCGCGGGTTCCTACGAGCAGTACTTC
CASSPFAGSYEQYF
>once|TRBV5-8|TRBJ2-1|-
TGTGCCAGCAGCTTGTTATTGCGAGGGCGGGGATTTGAGCAGTTCTTC
CASSLLLRGRGFEQFF
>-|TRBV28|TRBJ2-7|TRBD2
TGTGCCAGCAGTTCCCGATCACTAGCGGGAGGGGACGAGCAGTACTTC
CASSSRSLAGGDEQYF
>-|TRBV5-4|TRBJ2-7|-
TGTGCCAGCAGCAGAGGGAATTACGAGCAGTACTTC
CASSRGNYEQYF
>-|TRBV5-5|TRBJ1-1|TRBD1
TGTGCCAGCAGCTTGGGTAGGGGACAGCTTTTTGCTAGCACTGAAGCTTTCTTT
CASSLGRGQLFASTEAFF
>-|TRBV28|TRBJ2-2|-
TGTGCCAGCAGTCGGGACATGGCCGGGGAGCTGTTTTTT
CASSRDMAGELFF
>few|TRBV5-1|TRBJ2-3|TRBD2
TGCGCCAGCAGCCGACCGGGACTAGCGGCGGGGAGGGATACGCAGTATTTT
CASSRPGLAAGRDTQYF